The 16 T cell receptor beta chains listed next were all sequenced from one sample in a study of blood T cell repertoires in COVID-19. Generated by immunoSEQ multiplex PCR, the TCRdb table keeps only in-frame clones and is missing some. The sample shows about 250,000 clones, more than 75% of them seen only once. The material sequenced was PBMCs or T cells enriched from blood (not recorded which). The origin of the receptors is a man in his forties or fifties who had recovered from COVID-19.

V is TRBV7-2 and J is TRBJ2-1; perhaps TRBD2 as D (6 bases). Per germline, CDR1 SGHTA and CDR2 FQGNSA. V was clipped by 5 bases and J by 5 bases, with 16 bases between them. This CDR3 spans 15 amino acids. As DNA, the CDR3 is TGTGCCAGCAGCCCGAGTTCCGGGAGTGACAATGAGCAGTTCTTC. This encodes CASSPSSGSDNEQFF.

V usage is TRBV27 and J usage is TRBJ2-7; D unresolved. V shed 1 base and J shed 2 bases, with 12 bases lying between them. The CDR3 runs to 15 residues. Germline V CDR1 and CDR2: MNHEY, SMNVEV (reference sequence). CDR3 loop: CASSLWAVPTYEQYF. The CDR3 coding sequence is TGTGCCAGCAGTTTATGGGCAGTCCCAACCTACGAGCAGTACTTC.

The gene calls are TRBV29-1 and TRBJ2-1; the match to TRBD2 covers 8 bases. Germline V lookup: CDR1 SQVTM, CDR2 ANQGSEA. The trim removed 4 bases at V and 0 bases at J, leaving 8 bases unmatched. CDR3 length: 16 residues. CDR3 loop: CSVVAGGWSSYNEQFF. For the CDR3, the DNA is TGCAGCGTTGTTGCGGGGGGCTGGAGCTCCTACAATGAGCAGTTCTTC.

Worth noting for this clone: Distinct nucleotide sequences in the sample also encode this CDR3. This sequence joins TRBV7-9 and TRBJ1-5; D is unclear. V was cut by 3 bases and J by 0 bases, with 6 bases left in between. From germline, CDR1 is SEHNR and CDR2 FQNEAQ (reference sequence). This CDR3 is built from 14 residues. The CDR3 bases are TGTGCCAGCAGCTTGACTGATAGCAATCAGCCCCAGCATTTT. Its translation is CASSLTDSNQPQHF.

The chain has TRBV3-1 (or the pseudogene TRBV3-2) and TRBJ2-3, with 9 bases matching TRBD2. Germline V gene data show CDR1 as LGHDT and CDR2 as YNNKEL (reference sequence). The CDR3 is 15 amino acids. V lost 1 base and J lost 4; bases outside the gene matches: 3. This chain's CDR3 is CASSQVSGGPDTQYF. CDR3 sequence (DNA): TGTGCCAGCAGCCAAGTAAGCGGGGGGCCAGATACGCAGTATTTT.

This clone was observed once. The chain is built from TRBV3-1 (or the pseudogene TRBV3-2) and TRBJ2-2, with TRBD2 matching 7 bases. Trimming removed 4 bases from V and 7 bases from J; junction bases left unmatched: 6. This CDR3 comprises 14 residues. Germline V CDR1 and CDR2: LGHDT, YNNKEL (reference sequence). CDR3 nucleotides: TGTGCCAGCAGCCCACTGGCGGGAGACGGGGAGCTGTTTTTT. Translated, it gives CASSPLAGDGELFF.

The chain carries TRBV7-2 and TRBJ1-5; tentatively, D is TRBD1 (6 bases). Germline V gives CDR1 SGHTA, CDR2 FQGNSA. Trimming left V 5 bases short and J 1 base short, with 15 bases between. There are 16 residues in the CDR3. The CDR3 sequence: CASSPRQVGSNQPQHF. CDR3 DNA sequence: TGTGCCAGCAGCCCGCGACAGGTGGGAAGCAATCAGCCCCAGCATTTT.

This clone turned up a few times. This chain joins TRBV30 and TRBJ1-2; no firm D call. V lost 0 bases, J lost 8 bases, and 19 bases lay in between. Germline V CDR1 and CDR2: GTSNPN, SVGIG (reference sequence). This CDR3 region has 15 residues. The CDR3 sequence: CAWSVHFRSRGGYTF. In DNA form, the CDR3 reads TGTGCCTGGAGTGTTCACTTCCGGTCCCGCGGCGGCTACACCTTC.

This chain joins TRBV7-9 and TRBJ1-2, with no clear D. The CDR3 is made up of 14 amino acids. The germline V gene has CDR1 SEHNR and CDR2 FQNEAQ (reference sequence). Trimming pared 3 bases from V and 3 bases from J, leaving 11 bases between. The CDR3 loop is CASSFYYEHYGYTF. The CDR3 DNA sequence: TGTGCCAGCAGCTTTTACTACGAGCACTATGGCTACACCTTC.

V usage is TRBV5-6 and J usage is TRBJ2-7; D perhaps matches TRBD1 (5 bases). The CDR3 runs to 14 residues. The V gene lost 4 bases and the J gene lost 6 bases, with 17 bases spanning the gap. Per germline, CDR1 SGHDT and CDR2 YYEEEE. The chain's CDR3 is CASSPSAGAVEQYF. The CDR3 coding sequence is TGTGCCAGCAGCCCCTCCGCTGGGGCTGTCGAGCAGTACTTC. The whole variable domain, filled in from reference TRBV5-6 and TRBJ2-7, reads DAGVTQSPTHLIKTRGQQVTLRCSPKSGHDTVSWYQQALGQGPQFIFQYYEEEERQRGNFPDRFSGHQFPNYSSELNVNALLLGDSALYLCASSPSAGAVEQYFGPGTRLTVT.

In this sample, this clone turned up once. The chain joins TRBV28 to TRBJ1-2; 11 nucleotides match TRBD1. V dropped 3 bases and J dropped 7; count of bases not matched to a gene: 7. Germline CDR1 and CDR2: MDHEN and SYDVKM. The CDR3 consists of 15 residues. CDR3 loop: CASSLPGQGAFGYTF. The CDR3 DNA follows: TGTGCCAGCAGTTTGCCTGGACAGGGGGCATTTGGCTACACCTTC.

The chain carries TRBV30 and TRBJ1-2, with a possible D match to TRBD1 (5 bases). Looked up from germline, CDR1 is GTSNPN and CDR2 is SVGIG (reference sequence). The CDR3 has 15 residues. V shed 3 bases and J shed 0 bases, with 14 bases lying between them. This CDR3 reads CAWRAGFVSNYGYTF. CDR3 DNA sequence: TGTGCCTGGAGAGCAGGGTTTGTTTCTAACTATGGCTACACCTTC.

V and J are TRBV10-2 and TRBJ1-5; perhaps TRBD1 as D (6 bases). Deletions cut 3 bases from V and 6 bases from J, with 12 bases between. The germline V gene has CDR1 WSHSY and CDR2 SAAADI. The CDR3 length is 14 residues. This chain's CDR3 is CASSEQGRLQPQHF. The CDR3 DNA sequence: TGCGCCAGCAGTGAACAGGGCCGCCTTCAGCCCCAGCATTTT.

This clone was recorded a few times. The genes are TRBV4-3 and TRBJ2-3, with TRBD2 matching 9 bases. Germline CDR1 and CDR2: LGHNA and YSLEER. The CDR3 extends over 20 amino acids. Losses at the gene ends were 3 bases for V and 2 bases for J; bases not matched to a gene: 18. CDR3 DNA: TGCGCCAGCAGCCAGCGCGCTAGCGGGGTGACGCTATCTCCCACAGATACGCAGTATTTT. Translated: CASSQRASGVTLSPTDTQYF.

This clone was counted a few times. This sequence joins TRBV19 and TRBJ2-1; weak D call: TRBD2 (6 bases). Germline assignment: CDR1 LNHDA and CDR2 SQIVND (reference sequence). The CDR3 loop spans 14 amino acids. V lost 7 bases, J lost 8 bases, and 18 bases lay in between. CDR3 protein: CASKFTGDNDEQFF. The CDR3 nucleotides read TGTGCCAGTAAATTTACGGGAGACAACGATGAGCAGTTCTTC.

The chain combines TRBV5-1 with TRBJ1-3; 7 bases align to TRBD1. This CDR3 has 15 amino acids. Per the germline V gene, CDR1 is SGHRS and CDR2 is YFSETQ. V shed 0 bases, J shed 0 bases, and the junction held 0 bases outside the gene matches. In DNA, the CDR3 is TGCGCCAGCAGCTTGGGGGACAGCTCTGGAAACACCATATATTTT. The encoded protein is CASSLGDSSGNTIYF.